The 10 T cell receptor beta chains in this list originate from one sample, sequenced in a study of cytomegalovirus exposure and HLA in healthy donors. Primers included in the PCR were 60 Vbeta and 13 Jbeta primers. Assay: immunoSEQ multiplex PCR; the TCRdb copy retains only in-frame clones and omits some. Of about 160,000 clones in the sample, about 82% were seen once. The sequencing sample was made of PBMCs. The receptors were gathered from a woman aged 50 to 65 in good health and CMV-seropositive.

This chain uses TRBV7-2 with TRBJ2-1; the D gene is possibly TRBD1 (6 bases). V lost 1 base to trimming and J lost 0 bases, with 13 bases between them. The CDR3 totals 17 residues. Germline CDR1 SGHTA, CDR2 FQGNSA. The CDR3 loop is CASSLDVTGSSYNEQFF. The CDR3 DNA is TGTGCCAGCAGCTTAGACGTTACAGGGTCCTCCTACAATGAGCAGTTCTTC.

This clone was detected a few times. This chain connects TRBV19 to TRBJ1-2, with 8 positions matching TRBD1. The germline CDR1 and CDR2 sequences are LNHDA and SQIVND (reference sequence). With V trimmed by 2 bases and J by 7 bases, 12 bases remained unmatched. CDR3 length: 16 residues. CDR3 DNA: TGTGCCAGTAGTATAAATATAATCGGACAGGGCGGTGGCTACACCTTC. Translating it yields CASSINIIGQGGGYTF.

The CDR3 sequence is CASSLAGLAGRDEQFF. The CDR3 DNA sequence: TGTGCCAGCAGCTTAGCCGGACTAGCGGGGAGAGATGAGCAGTTCTTC. J is TRBJ2-1 and V is TRBV7-2; 12 nucleotides match TRBD2. The CDR3 length is 16 residues. Germline CDR1 is SGHTA and CDR2 is FQGNSA. V shed 0 bases, J shed 8 bases, and the junction held 5 bases outside the gene matches.

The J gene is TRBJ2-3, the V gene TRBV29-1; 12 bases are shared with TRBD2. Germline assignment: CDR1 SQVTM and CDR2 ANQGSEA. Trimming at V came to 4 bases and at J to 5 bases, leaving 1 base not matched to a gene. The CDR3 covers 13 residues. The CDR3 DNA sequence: TGCAGCGTTGGGGGACTAGCGGGAGATACGCAGTATTTT. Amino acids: CSVGGLAGDTQYF.

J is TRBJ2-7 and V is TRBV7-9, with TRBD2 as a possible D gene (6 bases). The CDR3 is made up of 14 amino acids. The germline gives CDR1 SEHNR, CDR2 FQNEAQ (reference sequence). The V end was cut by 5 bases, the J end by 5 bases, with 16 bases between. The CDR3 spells CASSVGGRGNEQYF. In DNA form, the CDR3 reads TGTGCCAGCAGCGTCGGAGGGCGCGGAAACGAGCAGTACTTC.

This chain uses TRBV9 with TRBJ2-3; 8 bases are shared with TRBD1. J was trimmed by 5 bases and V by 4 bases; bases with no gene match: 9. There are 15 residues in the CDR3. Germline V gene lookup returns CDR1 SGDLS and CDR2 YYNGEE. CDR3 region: CASSLEGQGGDTQYF. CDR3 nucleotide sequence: TGTGCCAGCAGCCTAGAAGGACAGGGTGGAGATACGCAGTATTTT.

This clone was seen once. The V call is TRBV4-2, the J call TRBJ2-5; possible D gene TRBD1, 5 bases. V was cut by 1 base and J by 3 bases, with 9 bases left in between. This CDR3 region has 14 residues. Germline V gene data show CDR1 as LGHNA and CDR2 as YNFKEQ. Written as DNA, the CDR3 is TGTGCCAGCAGCCAAGGGGGCAGCAAAGAGACCCAGTACTTC. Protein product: CASSQGGSKETQYF.

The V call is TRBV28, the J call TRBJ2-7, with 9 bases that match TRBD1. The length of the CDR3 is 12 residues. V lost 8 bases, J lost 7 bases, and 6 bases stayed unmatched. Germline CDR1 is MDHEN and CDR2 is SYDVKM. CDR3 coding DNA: TGTGCCAGCGGGTACAGGGGGCGAGAGCAGTACTTC. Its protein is CASGYRGREQYF.

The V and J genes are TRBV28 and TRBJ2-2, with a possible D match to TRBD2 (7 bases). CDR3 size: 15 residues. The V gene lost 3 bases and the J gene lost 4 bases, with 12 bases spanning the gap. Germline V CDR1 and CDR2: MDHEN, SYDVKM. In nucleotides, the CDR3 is TGTGCCAGCAGTTTTCGGGGGGCTGGCACCGGGGAGCTGTTTTTT. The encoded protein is CASSFRGAGTGELFF. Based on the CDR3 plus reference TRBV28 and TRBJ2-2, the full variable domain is DVKVTQSSRYLVKRTGEKVFLECVQDMDHENMFWYRQDPGLGLRLIYFSYDVKMKEKGDIPEGYSVSREKKERFSLILESASTNQTSMYLCASSFRGAGTGELFFGEGSRLTVL.

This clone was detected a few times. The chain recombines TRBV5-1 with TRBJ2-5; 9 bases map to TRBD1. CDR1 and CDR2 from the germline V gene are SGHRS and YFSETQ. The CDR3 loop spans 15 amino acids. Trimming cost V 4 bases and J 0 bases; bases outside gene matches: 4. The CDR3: CASSPGQGYQETQYF. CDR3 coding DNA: TGCGCCAGCAGCCCCGGACAGGGGTACCAAGAGACCCAGTACTTC.